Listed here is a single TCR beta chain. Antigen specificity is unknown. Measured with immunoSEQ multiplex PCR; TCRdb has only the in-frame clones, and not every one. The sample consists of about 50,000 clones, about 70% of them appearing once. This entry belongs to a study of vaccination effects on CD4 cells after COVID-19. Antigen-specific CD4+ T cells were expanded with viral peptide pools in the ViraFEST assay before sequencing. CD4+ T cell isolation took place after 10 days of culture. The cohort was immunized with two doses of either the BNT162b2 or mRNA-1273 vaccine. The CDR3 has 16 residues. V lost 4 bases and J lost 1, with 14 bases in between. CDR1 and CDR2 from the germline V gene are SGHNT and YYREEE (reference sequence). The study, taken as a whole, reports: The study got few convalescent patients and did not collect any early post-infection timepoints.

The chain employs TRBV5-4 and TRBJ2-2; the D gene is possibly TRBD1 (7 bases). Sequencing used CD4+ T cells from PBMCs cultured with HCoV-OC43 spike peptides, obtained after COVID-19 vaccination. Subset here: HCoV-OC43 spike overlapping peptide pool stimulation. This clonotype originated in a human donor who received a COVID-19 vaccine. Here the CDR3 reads CASSPQGGQNTGELFF. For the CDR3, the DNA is TGTGCCAGCAGCCCCCAGGGGGGACAGAACACCGGGGAGCTGTTTTTT.